Below are 22 T cell receptor beta chains sequenced from a single sample in a study of cytomegalovirus exposure and HLA in healthy donors (dated by TCRdb to about 2017). Library preparation used the immunoSEQ multiplex PCR assay. For the multiplex PCR, a mixture combining 60 forward primers for TCR Vbeta segments and 13 reverse primers for TCR Jbeta segments was used. In its TCRdb copy, this immuneACCESS table keeps in-frame sequences only and misses some clones. Where compared with another copy, unresolved V genes explain less than half of these, and the others have no known cause. The sample table holds about 270,000 clones, of which 65% to 85% were seen once. Around 2.3% of the sample goes to the ten largest clones. Sequencing was done on a sample of PBMCs. These receptors all stem from a female donor in good health and CMV-seronegative.

This clone was counted only a few times. This sequence joins TRBV6-1 and TRBJ1-2, with D unresolved. Germline V gene data show CDR1 as MNHNS and CDR2 as SASEGT. Trimming cost V 1 base and J 4 bases, with 10 bases left between them. There are 14 residues in the CDR3. This chain's CDR3 is CASSEVGVSYGYTF. CDR3 DNA: TGTGCCAGCAGTGAAGTTGGAGTCTCCTATGGCTACACCTTC.

This clone was found a few times. Germline is not matched at one junction end, which may reflect a read error. The chain uses TRBV20-1 and TRBJ2-5, with 8 bases that match TRBD2. There are 11 residues in the CDR3. The V gene's germline CDR1 is DFQATT and CDR2 SNEGSKA (reference sequence). CDR3 residues: CGAGTRETQYF. In DNA form, the CDR3 reads TGTGGAGCCGGGACTAGGGAGACCCAGTACTTC.

The J gene is TRBJ2-1, the V gene TRBV14, with TRBD2 matching 12 bases. The germline V gene encodes CDR1 SGHDN and CDR2 FVKESK. The CDR3 totals 17 residues. The trim removed 4 bases at V and 2 bases at J, leaving 6 bases unmatched. CDR3 region: CASSRWTSGATYNEQFF. The CDR3 nucleotides read TGTGCCAGCAGCCGATGGACTAGCGGGGCTACCTACAATGAGCAGTTCTTC.

This rearrangement joins TRBV19 to TRBJ2-7, with TRBD2 matching 12 bases. The V gene end was trimmed by 1 base and the J gene end by 2 bases; junction bases not matched to a gene: 12. There are 19 residues in the CDR3. Germline CDR1 is LNHDA and CDR2 is SQIVND (reference sequence). The CDR3 coding sequence is TGTGCCAGTAGTATAGCCGGACTAGCGGGAAGAGCTAGGGCCTACGAGCAGTACTTC. Amino acids: CASSIAGLAGRARAYEQYF. Complete variable domain (other parts from reference TRBV19 and TRBJ2-7): DGGITQSPKYLFRKEGQNVTLSCEQNLNHDAMYWYRQDPGQGLRLIYYSQIVNDFQKGDIAEGYSVSREKKESFPLTVTSAQKNPTAFYLCASSIAGLAGRARAYEQYFGPGTRLTVT.

The J gene is TRBJ2-2, the V gene TRBV4-1, with 9 bases matching TRBD2. Per the germline V gene, CDR1 is MGHRA and CDR2 is YSYEKL. The CDR3 totals 17 residues. V shed 0 bases and J 5 bases; nucleotides not matched to a gene: 7. CDR3 residues: CASSQDSAGGKTGELFF. Written as DNA, the CDR3 is TGCGCCAGCAGCCAAGATTCCGCGGGAGGGAAGACCGGGGAGCTGTTTTTT.

This chain connects TRBV5-1 to TRBJ2-7, with 9 bases lining up with TRBD1. J was trimmed by 4 bases and V by 4 bases; bases with no gene match: 3. Looked up from germline, CDR1 is SGHRS and CDR2 is YFSETQ. The CDR3 spans 13 residues. Written as DNA, the CDR3 is TGCGCCAGCAGCGACGGACAGGGGTACGAGCAGTACTTC. Translated: CASSDGQGYEQYF. Full variable domain (remainder filled in from reference TRBV5-1 and TRBJ2-7): KAGVTQTPRYLIKTRGQQVTLSCSPISGHRSVSWYQQTPGQGLQFLFEYFSETQRNKGNFPGRFSGRQFSNSRSEMNVSTLELGDSALYLCASSDGQGYEQYFGPGTRLTVT.

This clone was seen only a few times. V and J are TRBV7-8 and TRBJ2-3; 8 bases map to TRBD2. The V gene's germline CDR1 is SGHVS and CDR2 FQNEAQ. Germline trimming cut 4 bases from V and 0 bases from J; bases unmatched to any gene: 6. This CDR3 contains 16 residues. This CDR3 is CASSSRLASSTDTQYF. The CDR3 nucleotides are TGTGCCAGCAGCTCGCGACTAGCGTCTAGCACAGATACGCAGTATTTT.

V usage is TRBV29-1 and J usage is TRBJ1-2; no definite D call. Germline V CDR1 and CDR2: SQVTM, ANQGSEA. Deletions cut 4 bases from V and 6 bases from J, with 12 bases between. The CDR3 has 12 amino acids. The CDR3 is CSVARGKDGYTF. The CDR3 nucleotides are TGCAGCGTTGCGCGAGGGAAGGATGGCTACACCTTC.

The genes are TRBV6-1 and TRBJ2-5; TRBD2 matches at 9 bases. The ends lost 7 bases at V and 11 bases at J; junction bases unmatched: 11. The CDR3 runs to 13 residues. Germline assignment: CDR1 MNHNS and CDR2 SASEGT. The DNA for the CDR3 is TGTGCCAGCACGGCGGGAGGGGGTGGGGAGCAGTACTTC. It encodes CASTAGGGGEQYF.

The chain carries TRBV7-9 and TRBJ1-4, with unresolved D. Germline CDR1 reads SEHNR; CDR2 reads FQNEAQ (reference sequence). Trimming removed 0 bases from V and 4 bases from J, with 3 bases in between. This CDR3 has 13 residues. The CDR3 here is CASSLAYNEKLFF. CDR3 coding DNA: TGTGCCAGCAGCTTAGCCTATAATGAAAAACTGTTTTTT.

The V call is TRBV5-4, the J call TRBJ2-7; 10 bases are shared with TRBD2. Trimming cost V 5 bases and J 4 bases; bases outside gene matches: 6. CDR3 length: 14 amino acids. Germline assignment: CDR1 SGHNT and CDR2 YYREEE (reference sequence). The CDR3 region is CASSYGSGRYEQYF. For the CDR3, the DNA is TGTGCCAGCAGTTACGGTAGCGGGAGGTACGAGCAGTACTTC.

The genes are TRBV6-6 and TRBJ1-2, with 9 bases lining up with TRBD1. Germline CDR1 MNHNY, CDR2 SVGAGI (reference sequence). This CDR3 is 15 amino acids long. V lost 2 bases, J lost 2 bases, and 3 bases stayed unmatched. The CDR3, as DNA: TGTGCCAGCAGTTACCCCGGACAGGGGAACTATGGCTACACCTTC. Its protein product is CASSYPGQGNYGYTF.

This clone was observed a single time. The gene calls are TRBV5-1 and TRBJ2-3; possible D gene TRBD2, 5 bases. Germline V CDR1 and CDR2: SGHRS, YFSETQ. The CDR3 covers 14 residues. V was shortened by 6 bases and J by 0 bases, with 11 bases between the two germline ends. The CDR3 nucleotides read TGCGCCAGCACTACGGGGAGCAGCACAGATACGCAGTATTTT. Encoded protein: CASTTGSSTDTQYF.

CDR3 nucleotides: TGTGCCACCTTGGAGGCAGGGGGAGACACTGAAGCTTTCTTT. It specifies CATLEAGGDTEAFF. This chain connects TRBV10-3 to TRBJ1-1, with 7 bases fitting TRBD1. Germline CDR1 and CDR2: ENHRY and SYGVKD. The CDR3 is 14 amino acids. V trimming: 10 bases; J trimming: 3 bases; junction bases outside the gene matches: 11.

This chain links TRBV12-5 with TRBJ2-2; the match to TRBD1 covers 8 bases. The CDR3 length is 16 residues. Germline V CDR1 and CDR2: LGHNT, FRNRAP. V lost 4 bases to trimming and J lost 3 bases; unmatched junction nucleotides: 7. The CDR3 spells CASGYPGQVHTGELFF. Written as DNA, the CDR3 is TGTGCTAGTGGTTACCCGGGACAGGTCCACACCGGGGAGCTGTTTTTT.

V usage is TRBV2 and J usage is TRBJ1-5; TRBD1 might be the D (6 bases). This CDR3 comprises 18 residues. Germline-derived CDR1 and CDR2 are SNHLY and FYNNEI. V was clipped by 5 bases and J by 0 bases, with 20 bases between them. The CDR3 sequence is CASSSVGRQEYSNQPQHF. CDR3 nucleotides: TGTGCCAGCAGTTCGGTGGGCCGACAGGAATATAGCAATCAGCCCCAGCATTTT. The variable domain in full, with the rest retrieved from reference TRBV2 and TRBJ1-5, is EPEVTQTPSHQVTQMGQEVILRCVPISNHLYFYWYRQILGQKVEFLVSFYNNEISEKSEIFDDQFSVERPDGSNFTLKIRSTKLEDSAMYFCASSSVGRQEYSNQPQHFGDGTRLSIL.

The CDR3 coding sequence is TGTGCCAGCAGCTTAGTTCCGGATACGCAGTATTTT. It specifies CASSLVPDTQYF. The genes are TRBV7-2 and TRBJ2-3; D not certain. V lost 1 base, J lost 6 bases, and 5 bases lay in between. In germline, CDR1 is SGHTA, CDR2 FQGNSA. CDR3 length: 12 residues.

The chain employs TRBV5-1 and TRBJ2-6; 9 positions match TRBD1. V dropped 5 bases and J dropped 0; count of bases not matched to a gene: 6. Germline CDR1 and CDR2: SGHRS and YFSETQ. The CDR3 runs 17 residues. CDR3 DNA sequence: TGCGCCAGCAGAGAGACAGGGGGAAGCTCTGGGGCCAACGTCCTGACTTTC. Amino acids: CASRETGGSSGANVLTF.

V is TRBV2 and J is TRBJ1-2; D possibly corresponds to TRBD1 (5 bases). CDR3 length equals 12 residues. Germline CDR1 reads SNHLY; CDR2 reads FYNNEI. The V gene lost 8 bases and the J gene lost 4 bases, with 11 bases spanning the gap. CDR3 protein: CASWITGYGYTF. The CDR3, as DNA: TGTGCCAGCTGGATAACAGGCTATGGCTACACCTTC.

The rearrangement links TRBV5-4 to TRBJ2-2; 9 bases align to TRBD1. V shed 4 bases, J shed 7 bases, and the junction held 14 bases outside the gene matches. This CDR3 has 17 residues. Germline-derived CDR1 and CDR2 are SGHNT and YYREEE (reference sequence). Written as DNA, the CDR3 is TGTGCCAGCAGCCCTGGTCCGCGGGACAGGGTAGTCGGGGAGCTGTTTTTT. Translation gives CASSPGPRDRVVGELFF.

The chain is built from TRBV6-6 and TRBJ2-1, with D hard to call. CDR1 and CDR2 from the germline V gene are MNHNY and SVGAGI (reference sequence). Deletions cut 6 bases from V and 8 bases from J, with 14 bases between. CDR3 size: 13 residues. CDR3 DNA sequence: TGTGCCAGCAGCATCCCTAGAATCGATGAGCAGTTCTTC. Encoded protein: CASSIPRIDEQFF.

This rearrangement joins TRBV4-1 to TRBJ2-7, with 9 bases lining up with TRBD2. CDR1 is MGHRA and CDR2 is YSYEKL in the germline V gene. V lost 0 bases, J lost 2 bases, and 2 bases stayed unmatched. This CDR3 comprises 15 residues. The CDR3: CASSQDRGRAYEQYF. CDR3 coding DNA: TGCGCCAGCAGCCAAGATCGCGGGAGGGCCTACGAGCAGTACTTC.